These 20 T cell receptor beta chains share one sample of origin, sequenced in a study of human thymus T cells. Resections from corrective heart surgery provided thymus tissue. The protocol was immunoSEQ multiplex PCR, while the TCRdb copy is restricted to in-frame clones and leaves out a portion. The sample carries more than 70,000 clones, just over 95% recorded once. The sequencing input was thymus tissue. Receptors were obtained from a boy under three years old with a congenital heart defect but otherwise immunologically healthy.

This clone was seen just once. The chain recombines TRBV5-8 with TRBJ2-2; 7 nucleotides agree with TRBD1. Germline CDR1 is SGHTS and CDR2 is YDEGEE. The CDR3 extends over 18 amino acids. J lost 1 base, V lost 2 bases, and 11 bases had no gene match. The CDR3 reads CASSFSPIDRENTGELFF. The CDR3 nucleotides read TGTGCCAGCAGCTTTTCCCCGATCGACAGGGAGAACACCGGGGAGCTGTTTTTT.

This rearrangement joins TRBV5-6 to TRBJ1-1; no firm D call. CDR1 SGHDT and CDR2 YYEEEE come from the germline V gene. This CDR3 contains 17 residues. The V end was cut by 1 base, the J end by 1 base, with 17 bases between. CDR3 protein: CASSLLGRLGGNTEAFF. CDR3 sequence (DNA): TGTGCCAGCAGCTTGCTCGGGAGACTAGGTGGGAACACTGAAGCTTTCTTT. The full variable domain, completed using reference TRBV5-6 and TRBJ1-1, is DAGVTQSPTHLIKTRGQQVTLRCSPKSGHDTVSWYQQALGQGPQFIFQYYEEEERQRGNFPDRFSGHQFPNYSSELNVNALLLGDSALYLCASSLLGRLGGNTEAFFGQGTRLTVV.

CDR3 DNA: TGCGCCAGCAGCCGGATAAGGGGGTATGGCACTGAAGCTTTCTTT. This translates into CASSRIRGYGTEAFF. V and J are TRBV5-1 and TRBJ1-1, with D possibly matching TRBD1 (6 bases). This CDR3 has 15 residues. The ends were cut back, 4 bases at V and 4 bases at J, with 17 bases in the middle. Germline-derived CDR1 and CDR2 are SGHRS and YFSETQ.

This chain connects TRBV7-9 to TRBJ1-2; a weak D match, TRBD1 (5 bases). Trimming shortened V by 5 bases and J by 7 bases, and 14 bases separated the two germline ends. Germline CDR1 SEHNR, CDR2 FQNEAQ (reference sequence). The CDR3 loop spans 13 amino acids. CDR3 amino acids: CASSPSKRGGYTF. DNA for the CDR3: TGTGCCAGCAGCCCCTCAAAGAGGGGTGGCTACACCTTC.

V gene TRBV4-2 combines with J gene TRBJ1-2; D ambiguous. This CDR3 has 14 residues. Trimming left V 0 bases short and J 0 bases short, with 5 bases between. Germline CDR1 is LGHNA and CDR2 is YNFKEQ. CDR3 residues: CASSQDTANYGYTF. The CDR3 nucleotides read TGTGCCAGCAGCCAAGACACCGCTAACTATGGCTACACCTTC.

V is TRBV27 and J is TRBJ1-5, with unresolved D. V lost 9 bases and J lost 2, with 14 bases in between. Germline CDR1 and CDR2: MNHEY and SMNVEV (reference sequence). This CDR3 contains 14 residues. The CDR3 sequence is CARPTPAGNQPQHF. Written as DNA, the CDR3 is TGTGCCAGACCAACCCCGGCGGGCAATCAGCCCCAGCATTTT.

The chain is built from TRBV25-1 and TRBJ1-4; D is perhaps TRBD1 (6 bases). V was cut by 5 bases and J by 6 bases, with 19 bases left in between. CDR3 length: 16 amino acids. Germline V gene lookup returns CDR1 MGHDK and CDR2 SYGVNS. This chain's CDR3 is CASSHWQGMRDEKLFF. CDR3 nucleotide sequence: TGTGCCAGCAGTCACTGGCAGGGGATGAGGGATGAAAAACTGTTTTTT.

The chain is built from TRBV10-3 and TRBJ2-5, with D hard to call. The CDR3 extends over 11 amino acids. V was shortened by 11 bases and J by 2 bases, with 9 bases between the two germline ends. CDR1 is ENHRY and CDR2 is SYGVKD in the germline V gene. CDR3 region: CARGGQETQYF. CDR3 sequence (DNA): TGTGCCCGTGGTGGTCAAGAGACCCAGTACTTC.

The rearrangement links TRBV14 to TRBJ2-1; the match to TRBD2 covers 11 bases. The ends lost 0 bases at V and 2 bases at J; junction bases unmatched: 12. CDR1 is SGHDN and CDR2 is FVKESK in the germline V gene. CDR3 length: 20 amino acids. CDR3 sequence: CASSQDPSFSSGRAYNEQFF. CDR3 nucleotides: TGTGCCAGCAGCCAAGACCCCTCCTTTAGTAGCGGGAGGGCCTACAATGAGCAGTTCTTC.

The rearrangement uses TRBV18 and TRBJ2-1; 7 nucleotides align to TRBD2. CDR1 and CDR2 from the germline V gene are KGHSH and LQKENI. This CDR3 has 17 amino acids. The trim removed 1 base at V and 0 bases at J, leaving 6 bases unmatched. This CDR3 is CASSPRWRERSYNEQFF. DNA for the CDR3: TGTGCCAGCTCACCACGCTGGCGGGAGCGCTCCTACAATGAGCAGTTCTTC.

The chain recombines TRBV4-2 with TRBJ2-1; the D is unclear. This CDR3 region has 14 residues. V dropped 3 bases and J dropped 6 bases, with 12 bases sitting between them. Germline assignment: CDR1 LGHNA and CDR2 YNFKEQ. CDR3 in DNA: TGTGCCAGCAGCCATTGGGTGTGGGGCAATGAGCAGTTCTTC. Amino acids: CASSHWVWGNEQFF.

This clone has just one count. The chain has TRBV18 and TRBJ1-3; a possible D gene is TRBD1 (5 bases). CDR1 is KGHSH and CDR2 is LQKENI in the germline V gene. V gave up 8 bases and J gave up 0 bases, with 8 bases separating them. This CDR3 is 13 amino acids long. CDR3: CASNGGSGNTIYF. CDR3 DNA sequence: TGTGCCAGCAATGGGGGCTCTGGAAACACCATATATTTT. Drawing the rest from reference TRBV18 and TRBJ1-3, the complete variable domain is NAGVMQNPRHLVRRRGQEARLRCSPMKGHSHVYWYRQLPEEGLKFMVYLQKENIIDESGMPKERFSAEFPKEGPSILRIQQVVRGDSAAYFCASNGGSGNTIYFGEGSWLTVV.

V is TRBV2 and J is TRBJ2-1, with D possibly matching TRBD1 (6 bases). Trimming took 8 bases from V and 14 from J, leaving 13 bases between them. The germline V gene has CDR1 SNHLY and CDR2 FYNNEI. This CDR3 contains 10 residues. The CDR3 nucleotides read TGTGCCAGCGTCAGGGGCATGAAGTTCTTC. Amino acids: CASVRGMKFF.

The gene calls are TRBV19 and TRBJ2-2; D not resolved. V was clipped by 5 bases and J by 4 bases, with 11 bases between them. This CDR3 comprises 14 residues. Germline loops: CDR1 LNHDA, CDR2 SQIVND (reference sequence). CDR3 DNA: TGTGCCAGTAGTCGGTCCGAGGTCACCGGGGAGCTGTTTTTT. This sequence encodes CASSRSEVTGELFF.

V usage is TRBV19 and J usage is TRBJ1-2; a weak D match, TRBD1 (6 bases). This CDR3 contains 14 residues. The ends were cut back, 3 bases at V and 6 bases at J, with 14 bases in the middle. CDR1 is LNHDA and CDR2 is SQIVND in the germline V gene (reference sequence). The CDR3 nucleotides are TGTGCCAGTAGTATTCAGGGGAACGGTGATGGCTACACCTTC. This sequence encodes CASSIQGNGDGYTF.

This clone was observed a single time. The J gene is TRBJ2-3, the V gene TRBV6-4; 10 bases line up with TRBD2. The junction had 2 bases not matched to a gene; V was cut back by 5 bases and J by 3 bases. Germline V gene data show CDR1 as MRHNA and CDR2 as SNTAGT. This CDR3 is 14 amino acids long. The DNA for the CDR3 is TGTGCCAGCAGTTCGGGACTAGCGACAGATACGCAGTATTTT. Amino acids: CASSSGLATDTQYF.

This rearrangement joins TRBV7-2 to TRBJ1-3, with a possible D match to TRBD1 (6 bases). In germline, CDR1 is SGHTA, CDR2 FQGNSA. V was shortened by 1 base and J by 4 bases, with 20 bases between the two germline ends. The CDR3 spans 18 residues. The CDR3 bases are TGTGCCAGCAGCTTAGGGCAGGGGTCGCACCCTCCAGGAAACACCATATATTTT. It translates to CASSLGQGSHPPGNTIYF.

This chain links TRBV28 with TRBJ1-5; 7 nucleotides match TRBD1. This CDR3 has 17 residues. The germline gives CDR1 MDHEN, CDR2 SYDVKM. V lost 10 bases to trimming and J lost 1 base; unmatched junction nucleotides: 16. The CDR3 protein is CATQFRGDSPSNQPQHF. The CDR3 region has the DNA TGTGCCACCCAATTTAGGGGGGACAGCCCGAGCAATCAGCCCCAGCATTTT.

The chain recombines TRBV7-6 with TRBJ1-1; TRBD1 aligns across 7 bases. The CDR3 has 15 residues. The germline CDR1 and CDR2 sequences are SGHVS and FNYEAQ. V lost 5 bases and J lost 0; bases outside the gene matches: 6. The CDR3 protein is CASSLRQGMNTEAFF. The DNA of the CDR3 is TGTGCCAGCAGCCTACGACAGGGAATGAACACTGAAGCTTTCTTT.

This sequence joins TRBV29-1 and TRBJ1-3; tentatively, D is TRBD1 (6 bases). This CDR3 spans 15 amino acids. CDR1 is SQVTM, CDR2 ANQGSEA, per germline. Trimming stripped 4 bases from V and 5 bases from J, with 18 bases between. For the CDR3, the DNA is TGCAGCGTTGGAGTCTTACAGGGCTCACGAAACACCATATATTTT. Protein: CSVGVLQGSRNTIYF. Filled out from reference TRBV29-1 and TRBJ1-3, the complete variable domain reads SAVISQKPSRDICQRGTSLTIQCQVDSQVTMMFWYRQQPGQSLTLIATANQGSEATYESGFVIDKFPISRPNLTFSTLTVSNMSPEDSSIYLCSVGVLQGSRNTIYFGEGSWLTVV.